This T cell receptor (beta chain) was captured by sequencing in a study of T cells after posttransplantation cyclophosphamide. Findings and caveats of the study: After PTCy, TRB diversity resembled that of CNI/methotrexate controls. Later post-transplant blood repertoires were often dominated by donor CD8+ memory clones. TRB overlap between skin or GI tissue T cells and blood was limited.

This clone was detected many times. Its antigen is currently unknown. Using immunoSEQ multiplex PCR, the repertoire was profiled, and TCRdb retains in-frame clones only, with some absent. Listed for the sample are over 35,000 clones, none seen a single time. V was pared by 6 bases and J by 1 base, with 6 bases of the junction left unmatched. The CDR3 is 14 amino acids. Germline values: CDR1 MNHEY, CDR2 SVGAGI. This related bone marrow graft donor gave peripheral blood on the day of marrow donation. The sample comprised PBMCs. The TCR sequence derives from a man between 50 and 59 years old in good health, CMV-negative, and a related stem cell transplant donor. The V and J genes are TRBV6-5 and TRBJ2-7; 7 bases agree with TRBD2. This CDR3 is CASRQRDVSYEQYF. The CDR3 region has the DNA TGTGCCAGCAGGCAGCGGGACGTATCCTACGAGCAGTACTTC.